This T cell receptor beta chain was recorded in a study of radiation and T cells in renal cell carcinoma. Method: immunoSEQ multiplex PCR; TCRdb's copy keeps in-frame clones and lacks some. In the table there are some 150,000 clones, roughly 83% of which are singletons. The V and J ends lost 3 bases and 0 bases, in that order; junction bases with no gene match: 2. The CDR3 extends over 14 amino acids. From germline, CDR1 is SGDLS and CDR2 YYNGEE. The sample's time point: baseline pretreatment blood. Treatment specified: 15 Gy SBRT to primary tumor, nephrectomy 4 weeks later. The tumor was a clear cell renal cell carcinoma. The table lists this clone with a few counts.

Sequencing was performed on blood, taken from a patient whose treatment included radiotherapy and nephrectomy. V usage is TRBV9 and J usage is TRBJ1-2; 7 nucleotides agree with TRBD1. This TCR was sampled from a woman aged 45-65 years with renal cell carcinoma. The DNA for the CDR3 is TGTGCCAGCAGCGGAGGGGGCCCTAACTATGGCTACACCTTC. As protein: CASSGGGPNYGYTF.